These 21 T cell receptor beta chains originate from one sample sequenced in a study of Ad26.COV2.S vaccination and SARS-CoV-2 variants. Specified treatment: about 20 received Ad26.COV2.S at low or high dose, single or two shots; 5 received placebo; per-sample allocation not given. The study sampled participants on day 63 after the first vaccine or placebo injection. Sequencing used immunoSEQ multiplex PCR; TCRdb keeps in-frame clones, though not all of them. The table lists some 290,000 clones, 85% to 90% of them singletons, with less than 2% in the top ten. Sequenced here: peripheral blood, sampled in a trial of Ad26.COV2.S vaccine versus placebo. Receptor source: a person aged 18 to 59 who received the Ad26.COV2.S COVID-19 vaccine or a placebo.

This chain links TRBV7-8 with TRBJ1-1, with no clear D. The ends were cut back, 6 bases at V and 4 bases at J, with 18 bases in the middle. CDR1 is SGHVS, CDR2 FQNEAQ, per germline. The CDR3 sequence is 15 residues long. The CDR3 region has the DNA TGTGCCAGCAGATCCCTCGGGCTAACGGGCACTGAAGCTTTCTTT. This encodes CASRSLGLTGTEAFF. Combining the CDR3 with reference TRBV7-8 and TRBJ1-1 gives the whole variable domain GAGVSQSPRYKVAKRGQDVALRCDPISGHVSLFWYQQALGQGPEFLTYFQNEAQLDKSGLPSDRFFAERPEGSVSTLKIQRTQQEDSAVYLCASRSLGLTGTEAFFGQGTRLTVV.

The chain has TRBV19 and TRBJ1-1; unclear D gene. The CDR3 covers 13 residues. The V end was cut by 7 bases, the J end by 1 base, with 10 bases between. Germline lookup yields CDR1 LNHDA and CDR2 SQIVND (reference sequence). CDR3 nucleotide sequence: TGTGCCAGTACCGGTCCCTGGAACACTGAAGCTTTCTTT. As protein: CASTGPWNTEAFF.

V is TRBV6-2 or TRBV6-3 and J is TRBJ2-1; 7 bases fit TRBD2. Germline V lookup: CDR1 MNHEY, CDR2 SVGEGT. V was clipped by 0 bases and J by 9 bases; unmatched bases: 8. CDR3 length: 15 amino acids. Here the CDR3 DNA reads TGTGCCAGCAGTTACTCGAACAAGCGGGGAATTGAGCAGTTCTTC. Translation: CASSYSNKRGIEQFF.

The chain uses TRBV25-1 and TRBJ1-3, with D hard to call. The CDR3 is made up of 16 amino acids. Germline CDR1 and CDR2: MGHDK and SYGVNS. Trimming took off 4 bases at V and 1 base at J, with 14 bases between the two ends. The chain's CDR3 is CASSARNIRSGNTIYF. As DNA, the CDR3 is TGTGCCAGCAGTGCCCGGAATATTAGGTCTGGAAACACCATATATTTT. The complete variable domain, with remaining parts taken from reference TRBV25-1 and TRBJ1-3, reads EADIYQTPRYLVIGTGKKITLECSQTMGHDKMYWYQQDPGMELHLIHYSYGVNSTEKGDLSSESTVSRIRTEHFPLTLESARPSHTSQYLCASSARNIRSGNTIYFGEGSWLTVV.

J is TRBJ1-1 and V is TRBV12-3 or TRBV12-4, with no clear D. The CDR3 covers 13 residues. Trimming stripped 7 bases from V and 4 bases from J, with 13 bases between. The CDR3: CASTYPPSTEAFF. CDR3 nucleotide sequence: TGTGCCAGCACCTATCCCCCCTCCACTGAAGCTTTCTTT.

This rearrangement joins TRBV5-1 to TRBJ2-3; 12 bases line up with TRBD2. Germline trimming cut 2 bases from V and 2 bases from J; bases unmatched to any gene: 3. The CDR3 totals 16 residues. CDR1 is SGHRS and CDR2 is YFSETQ in the germline V gene. This CDR3 is CASSFLAGGPTDTQYF. The CDR3 DNA is TGCGCCAGCAGCTTCCTAGCGGGGGGGCCCACAGATACGCAGTATTTT.

The sample holds one count of this clone. V usage is TRBV5-1 and J usage is TRBJ2-7, with TRBD1 matching 8 bases. This CDR3 has 13 amino acids. Germline loops: CDR1 SGHRS, CDR2 YFSETQ. With 4 bases clipped from V and 7 bases from J, the junction kept 7 bases outside the gene matches. In DNA form, the CDR3 reads TGCGCCAGCAGCAAGGACAGGGCGGGAGAGCAGTACTTC. Protein: CASSKDRAGEQYF.

The chain couples TRBV30 to TRBJ2-3; D is ambiguous. The CDR3 extends over 11 amino acids. Trimming left V 4 bases short and J 0 bases short, with 2 bases between. CDR1 GTSNPN and CDR2 SVGIG come from the germline V gene (reference sequence). Here the CDR3 reads CAWTSTDTQYF. DNA of the CDR3: TGTGCCTGGACCAGCACAGATACGCAGTATTTT. The variable domain in full, completed from reference TRBV30 and TRBJ2-3, reads SQTIHQWPATLVQPVGSPLSLECTVEGTSNPNLYWYRQAAGRGLQLLFYSVGIGQISSEVPQNLSASRPQDRQFILSSKKLLLSDSGFYLCAWTSTDTQYFGPGTRLTVL.

The chain carries TRBV6-2 or TRBV6-3 and TRBJ1-6; D is ambiguous. Germline loops: CDR1 MNHEY, CDR2 SVGEGT. This CDR3 has 19 residues. With 3 bases removed from V and 3 bases from J, the gap between germline ends came to 21 bases. CDR3 amino acids: CASSYRAGSESLYNSPLHF. DNA of the CDR3: TGTGCCAGCAGTTATCGGGCGGGTTCGGAATCGCTCTATAATTCACCCCTCCACTTT.

This sequence joins TRBV4-3 and TRBJ1-1, with 9 bases identical to TRBD1. The germline CDR1 and CDR2 sequences are LGHNA and YSLEER. V lost 0 bases, J lost 11 bases, and 16 bases stayed unmatched. The CDR3 is 17 residues long. CDR3 bases: TGCGCCAGCAGCCAAGATACCTCACCGGGACAGGGAGCGTTGGCTTTCTTT. Translating it yields CASSQDTSPGQGALAFF.

This clone was seen just once. The chain couples TRBV10-3 to TRBJ1-3; no reliable D call. V lost 0 bases and J lost 0, with 12 bases in between. This CDR3 has 17 residues. Germline V gene sequence: CDR1 ENHRY, CDR2 SYGVKD. The CDR3 sequence is CAISESHFRLSGNTIYF. CDR3 bases: TGTGCCATCAGTGAGTCCCATTTCCGTCTCTCTGGAAACACCATATATTTT.

The rearrangement links TRBV3-1 (or the pseudogene TRBV3-2) to TRBJ1-2, with 7 nucleotides matching TRBD1. CDR3 size: 14 residues. The germline gives CDR1 LGHDT, CDR2 YNNKEL (reference sequence). V shed 5 bases, J shed 5 bases, and the junction held 8 bases outside the gene matches. The DNA for the CDR3 is TGTGCCAGCAGCAACATTGGGACAGCGTATGGCTACACCTTC. It translates to CASSNIGTAYGYTF.

The J gene is TRBJ1-1, the V gene TRBV5-1; D is undetermined. Per germline, CDR1 SGHRS and CDR2 YFSETQ. Trimming stripped 8 bases from V and 4 bases from J, with 12 bases between. The CDR3 runs to 12 residues. The CDR3: CASGVEITEAFF. DNA for the CDR3: TGCGCCAGTGGGGTGGAGATCACTGAAGCTTTCTTT.

The rearrangement joins TRBV30 to TRBJ1-3; D is possibly TRBD1 (6 bases). The CDR3 totals 14 residues. Per germline, CDR1 GTSNPN and CDR2 SVGIG (reference sequence). Trimming cost V 4 bases and J 3 bases, with 13 bases left between them. In nucleotides, the CDR3 is TGTGCCTGGACAGAGGGGGGTTATGGAAACACCATATATTTT. Translating gives CAWTEGGYGNTIYF.

The rearrangement links TRBV27 to TRBJ2-3; D uncertain. Trimming removed 3 bases at V and 4 bases at J, with 14 bases between. The CDR3 extends over 15 amino acids. Germline V gives CDR1 MNHEY, CDR2 SMNVEV (reference sequence). The CDR3 DNA is TGTGCCAGCAGTTTTTTCCTAGGCCGGTCAGATACGCAGTATTTT. This gives the protein CASSFFLGRSDTQYF.

This clone was found once. The V and J genes are TRBV6-6 and TRBJ2-1; D unresolved. CDR1 and CDR2 from the germline V gene are MNHNY and SVGAGI (reference sequence). Trimming took off 6 bases at V and 10 bases at J, with 16 bases between the two ends. The CDR3 has 13 amino acids. The CDR3 sequence is CASSPSDPREQFF. The CDR3 DNA reads TGTGCCAGCAGCCCCTCCGACCCTAGGGAGCAGTTCTTC.

J is TRBJ2-3 and V is TRBV7-8; D perhaps matches TRBD1 (5 bases). Trimming took off 6 bases at V and 4 bases at J, with 11 bases between the two ends. The CDR3 loop spans 13 amino acids. Germline V gives CDR1 SGHVS, CDR2 FQNEAQ. Here the CDR3 DNA reads TGTGCCAGCAGGTTTCAGGGTGCAGATACGCAGTATTTT. It codes for CASRFQGADTQYF.

This clone was seen repeatedly, ten times or more. J is TRBJ2-3 and V is TRBV2, with TRBD2 matching 13 bases. Germline assignment: CDR1 SNHLY and CDR2 FYNNEI. CDR3 length equals 19 residues. J gave up 0 bases and V 3 bases, and 9 bases lay outside the gene matches. The DNA for the CDR3 is TGTGCCAGCAGTGAGGCACTAGCGGGGGGGTTCTCTAGCACAGATACGCAGTATTTT. Protein product: CASSEALAGGFSSTDTQYF.

The chain is built from TRBV5-4 and TRBJ2-2; D gene unclear. The length of the CDR3 is 17 residues. CDR1 is SGHNT and CDR2 is YYREEE in the germline V gene (reference sequence). V was clipped by 0 bases and J by 0 bases, with 12 bases between them. This CDR3 is CASSLALGSPNTGELFF. As DNA, the CDR3 is TGTGCCAGCAGCTTGGCCTTGGGGTCCCCGAACACCGGGGAGCTGTTTTTT.

This chain joins TRBV5-1 and TRBJ2-2, with 10 nucleotides matching TRBD2. Looked up from germline, CDR1 is SGHRS and CDR2 is YFSETQ. The J segment lost 3 bases and the V segment lost 0 bases, leaving 8 bases of the junction unmatched. The CDR3 loop spans 18 amino acids. CDR3 DNA sequence: TGCGCCAGCAGCTTGGCCCAGGAACTAGCGGGGTACACCGGGGAGCTGTTTTTT. Its translation: CASSLAQELAGYTGELFF.

The J gene is TRBJ2-7, the V gene TRBV10-3; 8 bases align to TRBD1. Germline V gives CDR1 ENHRY, CDR2 SYGVKD. The CDR3 is made up of 18 amino acids. Losses at the gene ends were 4 bases for V and 6 bases for J; bases not matched to a gene: 20. CDR3 bases: TGTGCCATCAGTGCCAGGACAGGGTTAGGGTACCTAACTTCCGAGCAGTACTTC. Its protein product is CAISARTGLGYLTSEQYF.